The clone carrying this T cell receptor beta chain showed up just a few times. Its specificity is not known. Assay: immunoSEQ multiplex PCR; the TCRdb copy retains only in-frame clones and omits some. Of about 120,000 clones in the sample, 85% to 90% were seen once. These data belong to a study of radiotherapy plus CTLA-4 blockade in lung cancer. Study conclusions and caveats: Tumor-origin TCR clones grew in blood after radiotherapy plus ipilimumab.

The CDR3 runs to 15 residues. Per germline, CDR1 SGHRS and CDR2 YFSETQ. V gave up 3 bases and J gave up 6 bases; unmatched junction bases: 5. The sample in question was peripheral blood, obtained from a patient treated with radiotherapy plus ipilimumab. The sequence was obtained from a human donor with non-small cell lung cancer that progressed on radiotherapy plus ipilimumab. V usage is TRBV5-1 and J usage is TRBJ2-2; 10 nucleotides line up with TRBD2. The CDR3 loop is CASSSTSGTAGELFF. The CDR3 region has the DNA TGCGCCAGCAGCTCCACTAGCGGGACGGCCGGGGAGCTGTTTTTT.